This T cell receptor beta chain emerged from a study of shared clonotypes between healthy human individuals. Overall study results and limits: In general, naive subsets displayed greater estimated richness than memory subsets did.

Generated by immunoSEQ multiplex PCR, the TCRdb table keeps only in-frame clones and is missing some. This sample has approximately 2.3 million clones; 93% occur once, and the top ten carry about 0.41%. A split of CD4+ cells into CD45RA+ naive and CD45RA-negative memory subsets was performed. The germline gives CDR1 MDHEN, CDR2 SYDVKM. Deletions cut 2 bases from V and 0 bases from J, with 8 bases between. This CDR3 is built from 15 residues. This clone appeared a single time. Its antigen is undetermined. The sample holds other DNA sequences that translate to the same CDR3. Input material: naive CD4+ T cells from PBMCs. The sample's subset: CD45RA+ positively selected. The TCR sequence derives from a man aged 18-30 years in good health. Some clones in this sample may be carry-over from other donors' samples. V usage is TRBV28 and J usage is TRBJ2-1; D may correspond to TRBD1 or TRBD2 (5 bases each). The CDR3 loop reads CASSLPGSSYNEQFF. The CDR3 bases are TGTGCCAGCAGTTTACCAGGGAGCTCCTACAATGAGCAGTTCTTC.